The following is a T cell receptor (beta chain) sequence with its context. The data are from a study of T cells expressing NK-cell markers. TCRdb re-called the 5' RACE reads and gives one entry per CDR3 protein, without DNA. This sample contains 500,000 to 700,000 distinct CDR3 sequences. Per germline, CDR1 SQVTM and CDR2 ANQGSEA. This CDR3 region has 13 residues. This sequence joins TRBV29-1 and TRBJ2-1; as DNA is missing, the TRBD1 call by TCRdb cannot be tested. Sequencing was performed on blood T cells: a sorted CD56 or NKG2C T cell subset, CD4+ or CD8+ T cells, or bulk PBMC T cells (not recorded which). This sequence originates from a man aged 18 to 29 in good health. This chain's CDR3 is CSVVGQGTSEQFF.